This T cell receptor beta chain was identified during a study of T cell responses to AZD1222 COVID-19 vaccine. TCRdb's copy holds only in-frame clones and misses some; the assay was immunoSEQ multiplex PCR. The sample lists approximately 180,000 clones, about 88% seen once, with 20% to 30% in the top ten. The ends lost 8 bases at V and 4 bases at J; junction bases unmatched: 9. CDR3 length: 14 residues. The germline gives CDR1 SNHLY, CDR2 FYNNEI. V gene TRBV2 combines with J gene TRBJ2-3; 7 bases match TRBD2. The specimen comprised peripheral blood, sampled 28 days after the second AZD1222 dose. The clonotype was recovered from an adult who received the AZD1222 COVID-19 vaccine. The CDR3 spells CASGRELDADTQYF. CDR3 DNA: TGTGCCAGCGGGCGGGAGTTGGACGCAGATACGCAGTATTTT.